Only one count was recorded for the clone carrying this T cell receptor beta chain. Antigen unknown. V lost 3 bases, J lost 10 bases, and 19 bases lay in between. This CDR3 region has 15 residues. The germline gives CDR1 LNHDA, CDR2 SQIVND (reference sequence). This sample is part of a study of CD8 T cells in Susac syndrome. Whole-study findings and limits: The study conceded that its TCR sequencing and HLA analysis involved relatively few individuals.

The authors sequenced TCR beta from blood CD8+ and CD4+ T cells. Random-hexamer reverse transcription was applied to roughly 0.5 to 1 ug RNA. One entry per CDR3 protein, called by TCRdb with MiXCR from the immunoSEQ multiplex PCR reads. Among 400,000 or so distinct CDR3 sequences listed, around 85% were seen once. The specimen sequenced was CD8+ T cells from PBMCs. This chain connects TRBV19 to TRBJ2-1, with a possible D match to TRBD2 (6 bases). This clonotype originated in a human donor with multiple sclerosis. CDR3 amino acids: CASSIEIGHGGEQFF. Written as DNA, the CDR3 is TGTGCCAGTAGTATTGAGATAGGTCATGGAGGGGAGCAGTTCTTC.